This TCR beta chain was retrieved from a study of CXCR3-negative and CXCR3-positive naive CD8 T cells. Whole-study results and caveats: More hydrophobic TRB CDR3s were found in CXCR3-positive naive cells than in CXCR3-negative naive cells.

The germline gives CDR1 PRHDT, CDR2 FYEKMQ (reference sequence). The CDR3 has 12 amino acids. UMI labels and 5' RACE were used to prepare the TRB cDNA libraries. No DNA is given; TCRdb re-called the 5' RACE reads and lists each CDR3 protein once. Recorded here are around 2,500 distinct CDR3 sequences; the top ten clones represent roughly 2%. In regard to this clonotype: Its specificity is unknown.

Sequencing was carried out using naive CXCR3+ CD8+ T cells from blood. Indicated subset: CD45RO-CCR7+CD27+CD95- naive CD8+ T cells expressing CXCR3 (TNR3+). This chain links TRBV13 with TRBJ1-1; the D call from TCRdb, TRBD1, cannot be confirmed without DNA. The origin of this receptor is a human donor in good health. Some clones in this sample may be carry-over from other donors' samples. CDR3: CASSSGTGEAFF.